The next 17 T cell receptor beta chains were all read from a single sample in a study of cytomegalovirus exposure and HLA in healthy donors (dated by TCRdb to the late 2010s). Library preparation employed the immunoSEQ multiplex PCR assay. TCRdb mirrors the immuneACCESS table, restricted to in-frame sequences. Some clones are absent from its copies; in checked studies, under half trace to an unresolved V gene, and the reason for the others is unknown. The sample has under 150,000 clones on record, roughly 90% of them singletons. The biggest ten clones account for roughly 2% of the sample. The sample taken for sequencing was PBMCs. The receptors originated from a woman aged 18-29 years in good health and CMV-seronegative.

The CDR3 is CASSGQGAGDSPLHF. The CDR3 coding sequence is TGTGCCAGCAGTGGACAGGGGGCTGGGGATTCACCCCTCCACTTT. V usage is TRBV6-5 and J usage is TRBJ1-6, with TRBD1 matching 11 bases. The CDR3 is 15 amino acids. CDR1 is MNHEY and CDR2 is SVGAGI in the germline V gene. V gave up 5 bases and J gave up 8 bases; unmatched junction bases: 5.

The chain combines TRBV4-3 with TRBJ2-3; 15 bases match TRBD2. V lost 1 base and J lost 2; bases outside the gene matches: 4. The CDR3 extends over 18 amino acids. CDR1 is LGHNA and CDR2 is YSLEER in the germline V gene. In DNA, the CDR3 is TGCGCCAGCAGCCAAGTCGGGACTAGCGGGAGGTTCACAGATACGCAGTATTTT. Protein sequence: CASSQVGTSGRFTDTQYF.

The J gene is TRBJ2-1, the V gene TRBV5-4; possibly TRBD1 for D (7 bases). The V and J ends lost 1 base and 9 bases respectively, with 14 bases between them. The CDR3 extends over 14 amino acids. Germline-derived CDR1 and CDR2 are SGHNT and YYREEE (reference sequence). The CDR3 coding sequence is TGTGCCAGCAGCTTGCGGCTGCAGGGGGGTGAGCAGTTCTTC. This encodes CASSLRLQGGEQFF.

This chain uses TRBV18 with TRBJ2-7; D possibly corresponds to TRBD1 (6 bases). V lost 5 bases and J 5 bases, leaving 22 bases between the germline ends. The CDR3 has 16 residues. Germline assignment: CDR1 KGHSH and CDR2 LQKENI. CDR3 nucleotides: TGTGCCAGCTCAAGCCTTCGGACAGAATTCCCCAACGAGCAGTACTTC. It is translated as CASSSLRTEFPNEQYF.

This chain links TRBV5-8 with TRBJ1-5; D might be TRBD1 (6 bases). Trimming stripped 9 bases from V and 1 base from J, with 14 bases between. The CDR3 loop spans 14 amino acids. In germline, CDR1 is SGHTS, CDR2 YDEGEE. The CDR3 reads CATSQGDSNQPQHF. CDR3 nucleotide sequence: TGTGCCACCTCACAGGGCGACAGCAATCAGCCCCAGCATTTT. The whole variable domain, remainder taken from reference TRBV5-8 and TRBJ1-5, is EAGVTQSPTHLIKTRGQQATLRCSPISGHTSVYWYQQALGLGLQFLLWYDEGEERNRGNFPPRFSGRQFPNYSSELNVNALELEDSALYLCATSQGDSNQPQHFGDGTRLSIL.

The chain uses TRBV5-6 and TRBJ1-5, with TRBD1 as a possible D gene (6 bases). From germline, CDR1 is SGHDT and CDR2 YYEEEE. V lost 3 bases to trimming and J lost 2 bases, with 12 bases between them. The CDR3 is 15 amino acids. This chain's CDR3 is CASSSQTGGNQPQHF. CDR3 coding DNA: TGTGCCAGCAGCTCCCAGACAGGAGGCAATCAGCCCCAGCATTTT.

The V and J genes are TRBV27 and TRBJ1-3, with TRBD1 as a possible D gene (5 bases). CDR3 length: 16 residues. V lost 5 bases and J lost 0, with 14 bases in between. Germline CDR1 is MNHEY and CDR2 is SMNVEV (reference sequence). The CDR3 nucleotides read TGTGCCAGCAGTCCCCAGACAGCGAGCTCTGGAAACACCATATATTTT. As protein: CASSPQTASSGNTIYF.

V usage is TRBV5-1 and J usage is TRBJ2-3; 8 bases map to TRBD1. The CDR3 contains 15 residues. CDR1 and CDR2 (germline): SGHRS, YFSETQ. The ends lost 0 bases at V and 1 base at J; junction bases unmatched: 1. The CDR3 DNA sequence: TGCGCCAGCAGCTTGGAGGGACAGGGCACAGATACGCAGTATTTT. It yields the protein CASSLEGQGTDTQYF.

This chain joins TRBV9 and TRBJ2-7, with a weak D call TRBD2 (6 bases). Germline assignment: CDR1 SGDLS and CDR2 YYNGEE. This CDR3 spans 14 amino acids. V gave up 0 bases and J gave up 3 bases, with 10 bases separating them. CDR3 DNA sequence: TGTGCCAGCAGCGTAGACGGGAGTGGCTACGAGCAGTACTTC. Translating gives CASSVDGSGYEQYF.

This clone was detected a few times. The chain has TRBV13 and TRBJ2-3; 12 bases align to TRBD2. The CDR3 consists of 18 residues. With V trimmed by 4 bases and J by 3 bases, 11 bases remained unmatched. Looked up from germline, CDR1 is PRHDT and CDR2 is FYEKMQ (reference sequence). The chain's CDR3 is CASSSRLAGALYTDTQYF. For the CDR3, the DNA is TGTGCCAGCAGCTCACGACTAGCGGGGGCGCTTTATACAGATACGCAGTATTTT.

The J gene is TRBJ2-7, the V gene TRBV30, with a possible D match to TRBD1 (6 bases). Trimming cost V 5 bases and J 1 base, with 12 bases left between them. CDR1 and CDR2 (germline): GTSNPN, SVGIG (reference sequence). This CDR3 comprises 13 residues. The CDR3, as DNA: TGTGCCTGGTCGGACAGTACTTCCTACGAGCAGTACTTC. It translates to CAWSDSTSYEQYF.

The rearrangement joins TRBV9 to TRBJ1-3; D possibly corresponds to TRBD1 (5 bases). Germline CDR1 is SGDLS and CDR2 is YYNGEE. V was shortened by 2 bases and J by 4 bases, with 13 bases between the two germline ends. CDR3 length: 15 amino acids. CDR3 DNA: TGTGCCAGCAGCGTCTGGGGCGCCGGGGGAAACACCATATATTTT. This sequence encodes CASSVWGAGGNTIYF.

The rearrangement uses TRBV11-3 and TRBJ2-2, with D possibly TRBD1 on 5 matching bases. This CDR3 region has 15 residues. With 5 bases removed from V and 2 bases from J, the gap between germline ends came to 12 bases. CDR1 and CDR2 (germline): SGHNT, YENEEA. The CDR3 coding sequence is TGTGCCAGCAGCCCAGGGTGGACCAACACCGGGGAGCTGTTTTTT. Encoded protein: CASSPGWTNTGELFF.

The gene calls are TRBV7-2 and TRBJ1-2; D remains unclear. V gave up 5 bases and J gave up 3 bases, with 10 bases separating them. Looked up from germline, CDR1 is SGHTA and CDR2 is FQGNSA. CDR3 length: 13 amino acids. In DNA form, the CDR3 reads TGTGCCAGCAGCGACATACTTTACTATGGCTACACCTTC. This encodes CASSDILYYGYTF.

This chain links TRBV28 with TRBJ2-3; D unresolved. V gave up 6 bases and J gave up 6 bases, with 10 bases separating them. The germline CDR1 and CDR2 sequences are MDHEN and SYDVKM. The CDR3 runs to 12 residues. The CDR3 DNA reads TGTGCCAGCAGCTTCCCCTTCGATACGCAGTATTTT. Translation: CASSFPFDTQYF.

In this sample, this clone turned up once. The chain employs TRBV2 and TRBJ2-7; 8 bases are a match to TRBD1. Germline assignment: CDR1 SNHLY and CDR2 FYNNEI. Unmatched junction bases numbered 7, after V lost 4 bases and J lost 5 bases. There are 14 residues in the CDR3. The CDR3 is CASSVRDRQDEQYF. CDR3 nucleotides: TGTGCCAGCAGTGTCCGGGACAGGCAAGACGAGCAGTACTTC.

This sequence joins TRBV5-1 and TRBJ1-1; D gene unclear. Germline V lookup: CDR1 SGHRS, CDR2 YFSETQ. The CDR3 length is 12 residues. Between the trimmed V and J ends, which lost 4 bases and 7 bases, there was a span of 11 bases. CDR3 protein: CASSAGAGEAFF. In DNA form, the CDR3 reads TGCGCCAGCAGCGCAGGCGCGGGTGAAGCTTTCTTT.